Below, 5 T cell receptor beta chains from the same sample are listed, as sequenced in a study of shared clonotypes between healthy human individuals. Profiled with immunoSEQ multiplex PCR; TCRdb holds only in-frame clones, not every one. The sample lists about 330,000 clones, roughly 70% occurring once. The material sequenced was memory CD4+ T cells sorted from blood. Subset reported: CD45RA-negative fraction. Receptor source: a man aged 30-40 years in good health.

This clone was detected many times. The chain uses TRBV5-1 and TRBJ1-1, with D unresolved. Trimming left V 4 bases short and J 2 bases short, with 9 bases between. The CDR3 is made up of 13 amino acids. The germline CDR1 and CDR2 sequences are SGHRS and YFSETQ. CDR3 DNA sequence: TGCGCCAGCAGCCAAGAACCCAACACTGAAGCTTTCTTT. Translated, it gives CASSQEPNTEAFF.

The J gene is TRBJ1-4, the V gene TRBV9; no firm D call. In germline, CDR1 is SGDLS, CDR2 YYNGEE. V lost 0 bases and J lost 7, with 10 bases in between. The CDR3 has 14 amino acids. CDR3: CASSVEAYGEKLFF. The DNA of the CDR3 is TGTGCCAGCAGCGTAGAGGCTTATGGTGAAAAACTGTTTTTT.

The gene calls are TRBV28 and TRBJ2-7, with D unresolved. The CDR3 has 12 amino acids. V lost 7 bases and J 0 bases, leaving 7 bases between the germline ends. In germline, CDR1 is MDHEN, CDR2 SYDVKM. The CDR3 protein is CASNSPSYEQYF. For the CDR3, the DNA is TGTGCCAGCAATTCCCCCTCCTACGAGCAGTACTTC.

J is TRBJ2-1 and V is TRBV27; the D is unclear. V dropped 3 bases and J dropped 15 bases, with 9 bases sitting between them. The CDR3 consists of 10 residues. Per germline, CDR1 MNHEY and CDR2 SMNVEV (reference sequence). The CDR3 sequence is CASSFSSRFF. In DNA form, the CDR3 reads TGTGCCAGCAGTTTCTCCTCAAGGTTCTTC.

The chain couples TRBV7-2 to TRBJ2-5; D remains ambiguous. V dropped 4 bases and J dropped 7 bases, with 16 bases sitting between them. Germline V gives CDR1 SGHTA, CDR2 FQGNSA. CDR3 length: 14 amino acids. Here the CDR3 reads CASSYDPPVGTQYF. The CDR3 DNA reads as TGTGCCAGCAGCTACGACCCCCCAGTGGGGACCCAGTACTTC.